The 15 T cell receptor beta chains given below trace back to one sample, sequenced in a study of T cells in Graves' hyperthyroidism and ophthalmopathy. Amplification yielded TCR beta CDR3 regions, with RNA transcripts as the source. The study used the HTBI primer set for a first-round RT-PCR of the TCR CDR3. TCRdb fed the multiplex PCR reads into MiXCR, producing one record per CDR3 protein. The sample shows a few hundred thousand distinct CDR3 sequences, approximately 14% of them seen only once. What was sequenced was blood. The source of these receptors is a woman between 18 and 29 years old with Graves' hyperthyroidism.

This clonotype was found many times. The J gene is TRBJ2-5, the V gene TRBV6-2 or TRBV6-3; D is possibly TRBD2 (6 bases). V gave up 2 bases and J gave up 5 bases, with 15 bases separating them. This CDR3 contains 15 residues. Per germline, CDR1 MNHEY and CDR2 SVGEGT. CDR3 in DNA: TGTGCCAGCAGTTACCGGCCTCGAGGGAGGGAGACCCAGTACTTC. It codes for CASSYRPRGRETQYF.

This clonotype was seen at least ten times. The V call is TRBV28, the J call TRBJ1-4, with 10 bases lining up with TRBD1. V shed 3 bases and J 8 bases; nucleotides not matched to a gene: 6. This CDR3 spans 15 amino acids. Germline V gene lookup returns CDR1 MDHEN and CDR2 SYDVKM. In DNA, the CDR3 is TGTGCCAGCAGTTTGGGCGACAGGGGGCTAGAAAAACTGTTTTTT. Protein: CASSLGDRGLEKLFF.

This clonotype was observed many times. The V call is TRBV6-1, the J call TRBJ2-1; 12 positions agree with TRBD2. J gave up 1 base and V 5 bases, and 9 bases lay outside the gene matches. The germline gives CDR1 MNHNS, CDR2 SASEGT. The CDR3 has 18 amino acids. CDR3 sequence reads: CASSLVLAGGGSYNEQFF. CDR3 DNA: TGTGCCAGCAGTCTGGTTCTAGCGGGAGGGGGATCCTACAATGAGCAGTTCTTC.

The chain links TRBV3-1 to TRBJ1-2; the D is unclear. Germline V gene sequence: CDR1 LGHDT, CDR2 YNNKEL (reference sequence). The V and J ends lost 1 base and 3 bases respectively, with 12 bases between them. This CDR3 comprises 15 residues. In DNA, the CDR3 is TGTGCCAGCAGCCAAGTTGGCAGGTCTGACTATGGCTACACCTTC. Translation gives CASSQVGRSDYGYTF.

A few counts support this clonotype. The CDR3 bases are TGTGCCAGCTCAACAAACCCTAGCACAGATACGCAGTATTTT. Its translation: CASSTNPSTDTQYF. This chain connects TRBV18 to TRBJ2-3; D is undetermined. Trimming pared 5 bases from V and 0 bases from J, leaving 9 bases between. Germline lookup yields CDR1 KGHSH and CDR2 LQKENI. CDR3 length: 14 amino acids. Filled out from reference TRBV18 and TRBJ2-3, the complete variable domain reads NAGVMQNPRHLVRRRGQEARLRCSPMKGHSHVYWYRQLPEEGLKFMVYLQKENIIDESGMPKERFSAEFPKEGPSILRIQQVVRGDSAAYFCASSTNPSTDTQYFGPGTRLTVL.

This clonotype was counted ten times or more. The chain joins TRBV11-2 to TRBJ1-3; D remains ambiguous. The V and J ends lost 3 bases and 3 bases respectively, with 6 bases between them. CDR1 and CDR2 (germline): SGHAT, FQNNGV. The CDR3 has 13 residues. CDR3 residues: CASSFTDGNTIYF. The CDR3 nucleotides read TGTGCCAGCAGCTTCACAGATGGAAACACCATATATTTT. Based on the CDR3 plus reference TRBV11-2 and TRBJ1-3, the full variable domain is EAGVAQSPRYKIIEKRQSVAFWCNPISGHATLYWYQQILGQGPKLLIQFQNNGVVDDSQLPKDRFSAERLKGVDSTLKIQPAKLEDSAVYLCASSFTDGNTIYFGEGSWLTVV.

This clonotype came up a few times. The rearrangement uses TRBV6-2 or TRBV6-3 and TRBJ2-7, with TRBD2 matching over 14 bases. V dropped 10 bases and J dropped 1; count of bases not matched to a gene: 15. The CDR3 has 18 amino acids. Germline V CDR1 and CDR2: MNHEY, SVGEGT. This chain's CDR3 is CATAPGTSGSMRSYEQYF. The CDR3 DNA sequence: TGTGCCACCGCCCCCGGGACTAGCGGGAGTATGAGGTCCTACGAGCAGTACTTC.

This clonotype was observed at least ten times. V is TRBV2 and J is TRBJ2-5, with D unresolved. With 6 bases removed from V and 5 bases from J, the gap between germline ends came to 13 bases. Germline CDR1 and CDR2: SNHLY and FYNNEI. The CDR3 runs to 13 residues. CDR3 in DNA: TGTGCCAGCAGCCCCTCGGCTCGGGAGACCCAGTACTTC. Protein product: CASSPSARETQYF.

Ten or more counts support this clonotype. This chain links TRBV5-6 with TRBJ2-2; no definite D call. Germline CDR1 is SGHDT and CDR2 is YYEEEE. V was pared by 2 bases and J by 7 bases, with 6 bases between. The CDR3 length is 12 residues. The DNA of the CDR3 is TGTGCCAGCAGCTTCGTTCTCGGGGAGCTGTTTTTT. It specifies CASSFVLGELFF.

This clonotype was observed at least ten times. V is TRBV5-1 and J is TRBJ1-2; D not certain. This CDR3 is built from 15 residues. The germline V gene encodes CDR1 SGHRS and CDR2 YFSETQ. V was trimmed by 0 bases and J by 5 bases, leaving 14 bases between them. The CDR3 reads CASSLDGVTAYGYTF. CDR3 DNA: TGCGCCAGCAGCTTGGATGGGGTGACGGCGTATGGCTACACCTTC.

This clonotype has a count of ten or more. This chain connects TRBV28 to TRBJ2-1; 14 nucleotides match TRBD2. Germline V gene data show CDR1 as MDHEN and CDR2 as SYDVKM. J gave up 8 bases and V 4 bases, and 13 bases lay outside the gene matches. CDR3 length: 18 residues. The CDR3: CASSSPGTSGSYKDEQFF. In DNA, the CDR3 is TGTGCCAGCAGTTCCCCCGGGACTAGCGGGAGTTATAAGGATGAGCAGTTCTTC. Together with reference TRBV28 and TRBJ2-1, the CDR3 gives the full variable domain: DVKVTQSSRYLVKRTGEKVFLECVQDMDHENMFWYRQDPGLGLRLIYFSYDVKMKEKGDIPEGYSVSREKKERFSLILESASTNQTSMYLCASSSPGTSGSYKDEQFFGPGTRLTVL.

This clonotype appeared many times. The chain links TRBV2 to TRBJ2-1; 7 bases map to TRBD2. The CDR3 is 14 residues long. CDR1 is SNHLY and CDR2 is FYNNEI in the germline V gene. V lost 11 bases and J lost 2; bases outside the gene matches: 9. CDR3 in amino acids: CADVSGGTYNEQFF. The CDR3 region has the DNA TGTGCCGATGTGTCCGGGGGGACCTACAATGAGCAGTTCTTC.

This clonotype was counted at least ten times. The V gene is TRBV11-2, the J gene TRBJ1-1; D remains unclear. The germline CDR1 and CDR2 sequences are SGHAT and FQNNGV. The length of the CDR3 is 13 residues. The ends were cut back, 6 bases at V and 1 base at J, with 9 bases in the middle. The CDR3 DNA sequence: TGTGCCAGCAGGGTTTCTCCGAACACTGAAGCTTTCTTT. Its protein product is CASRVSPNTEAFF.

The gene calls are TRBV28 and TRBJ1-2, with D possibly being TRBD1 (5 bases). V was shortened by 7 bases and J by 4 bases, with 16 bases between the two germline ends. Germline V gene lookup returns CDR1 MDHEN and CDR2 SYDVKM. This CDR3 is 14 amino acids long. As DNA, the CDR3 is TGTGCCAGCACCGGGGCGGGCAGGATCTATGGCTACACCTTC. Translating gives CASTGAGRIYGYTF.

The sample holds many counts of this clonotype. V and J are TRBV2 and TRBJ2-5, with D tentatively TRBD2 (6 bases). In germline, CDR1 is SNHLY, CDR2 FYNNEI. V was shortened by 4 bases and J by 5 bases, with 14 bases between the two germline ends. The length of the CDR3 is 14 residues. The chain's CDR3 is CASSVGRDRETQYF. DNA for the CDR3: TGTGCCAGCAGTGTTGGGCGGGACCGGGAGACCCAGTACTTC.